This T cell receptor beta chain was identified in a study of shared clonotypes between healthy human individuals. Regarding the study as a whole: Estimated richness was generally greater in naive than memory subsets. Researchers sampled blood only, noting tissue repertoires likely differ.

The CDR3 has 15 amino acids. Germline V gene lookup returns CDR1 SGHVS and CDR2 FQNEAQ. V lost 1 base to trimming and J lost 8 bases, with 14 bases between them. As for this clone: Its cognate antigen is unknown.

Per the authors' pipeline: Filtering was not the same, since immunoSEQ gave junction-only sequences without quality scores. Generated by immunoSEQ multiplex PCR, the TCRdb table keeps only in-frame clones and is missing some. V and J calls and clone size are those listed in that table; D and trimming were worked out from the DNA. This sample carries roughly 330,000 clones, around 72% of them seen once, and the ten largest clones take about a tenth. The source of this sequence is a man younger than 40 in good health. Specimen: memory CD4+ T cells sorted from blood. The subset was: CD45RA-negative fraction. The chain combines TRBV7-8 with TRBJ1-4; D might be TRBD1 (5 bases). CDR3 sequence reads: CASSLGGAAEEKLFF. The CDR3 bases are TGTGCCAGCAGCTTAGGTGGGGCAGCGGAGGAAAAACTGTTTTTT.